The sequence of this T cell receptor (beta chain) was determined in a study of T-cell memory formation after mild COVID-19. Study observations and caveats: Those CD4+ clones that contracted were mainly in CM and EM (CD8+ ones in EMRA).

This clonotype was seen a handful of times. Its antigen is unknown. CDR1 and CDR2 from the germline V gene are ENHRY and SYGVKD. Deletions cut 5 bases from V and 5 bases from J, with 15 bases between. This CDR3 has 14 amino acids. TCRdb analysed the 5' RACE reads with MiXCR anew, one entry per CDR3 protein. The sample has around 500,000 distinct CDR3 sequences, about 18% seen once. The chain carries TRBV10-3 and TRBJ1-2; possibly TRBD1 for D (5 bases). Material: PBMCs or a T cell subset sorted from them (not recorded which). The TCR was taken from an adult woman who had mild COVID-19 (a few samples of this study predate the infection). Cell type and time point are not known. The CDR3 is CAISFTTEEYGYTF. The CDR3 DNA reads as TGTGCCATCAGTTTTACGACAGAAGAATATGGCTACACCTTC.